The T cell receptor (beta chain) described here comes from a study of T cell responses to AZD1222 COVID-19 vaccine. Here immunoSEQ multiplex PCR was the method, and the copy in TCRdb shows in-frame clones only, minus some. The table has 150,000 to 200,000 clones, around 87% seen once. Notes on the study in general: Just five to seven people given AZD1222 tested seropositive at baseline.

Per germline, CDR1 ENHRY and CDR2 SYGVKD. The CDR3 has 14 residues. Trimming removed 3 bases from V and 4 bases from J; junction bases left unmatched: 2. In its sample, this clone was seen once. Its cognate antigen is unknown. V usage is TRBV10-3 and J usage is TRBJ2-1, with 8 positions matching TRBD1. The sequences come from peripheral blood, collected on day 0 of MenACWY control vaccination. The clonotype originates from an adult in good health. The CDR3 nucleotides read TGTGCCATCAGTGATAGGACAGGGTACAATGAGCAGTTCTTC. Translated: CAISDRTGYNEQFF.